This T cell receptor (beta chain) was recorded in a study of blood T cell repertoires in COVID-19 (dated by TCRdb to 2018 to 2021). Regarding the complete study: Samples from collaborators originated in the United States, Italy and Spain and spanned both the acute and convalescent phases of COVID-19. The prospective study material was composed of cDNA or gDNA derived from T cells, B-cell-depleted T cells, or PBMCs. The dataset comprised deeply sampled blood TCRbeta repertoires from subjects exposed to, actively infected with, or recovered from COVID-19. The repertoires were released in a freely available public database meant as a resource for research on the immune response to SARS-CoV-2. The samples were drawn from two sources: the first 160 participants of the ongoing ImmuneRACE study, and fewer than 1,500 subjects contributed by 6 global collaborators. Nearly every sample came with metadata listing a de-identified subject ID, COVID-19 status, age in years and sex. HLA class I and class II types, where available, came from metadata supplied by the sample provider rather than from assay-based typing. What the work shows at the level of the full study, not this receptor alone: The amount of clinical and demographic metadata varied by source and participant and was provided uncurated.

The collaborating institutions used their own protocols to collect whole blood in K2EDTA tubes. For TCRbeta analysis, collaborator samples were shipped as frozen whole blood, as isolated PBMCs, or as DNA extracted from either sample type. On this clone: The antigen this receptor binds is unknown. No much larger clone exists at a distance of one base, and base qualities are not known.

The immunoSEQ Assay, a bias-controlled multiplex PCR, was used to amplify TCRbeta CDR3 regions from genomic DNA. Regarding the original processing steps: The number of nucleated cells in each sample was estimated by amplification of reference gene primers within the assay. To quantify the absolute abundance of each unique TCRbeta CDR3 rearrangement, sequence reads were collapsed and filtered. Productive Simpson clonality was computed per sample as the square root of Simpson's diversity index over productive rearrangements. In TCRdb, the immuneACCESS table is reduced to in-frame sequences with V and J assigned. These tables do not hold every clone; where another copy was compared, an unresolved V gene accounts for under half, and the others remain unexplained. D and trimming come from the DNA, and the V and J calls and clone size come from that table. This sample comprises some 230,000 clones, about 80% of them detected only once. Just under 7.5% of the sample is taken by the ten largest.

The sequenced material came from peripheral blood. This TCR derives from a woman aged 45 to 65 with acute or convalescent COVID-19.

The DNA is TGTGCCAGCAGCTTGTCCCGGGACAGGGGCTACACCTTC. It encodes CASSLSRDRGYTF. The chain is encoded by TRBV5-4 joined to TRBJ1-2; the central 8 bases match TRBD1. Sequences SGHNT (CDR1) and YYREEE (CDR2) are obtained from the germline V gene (reference sequence). Counted from cysteine to phenylalanine, this CDR3 has 13 amino acids. Only the CDR3 region is kept as DNA, spanning 39 bases read in frame from base 1. Germline trimming amounts to 1 base on V and 8 bases on J, with 4 as the count of junction bases outside the gene matches.